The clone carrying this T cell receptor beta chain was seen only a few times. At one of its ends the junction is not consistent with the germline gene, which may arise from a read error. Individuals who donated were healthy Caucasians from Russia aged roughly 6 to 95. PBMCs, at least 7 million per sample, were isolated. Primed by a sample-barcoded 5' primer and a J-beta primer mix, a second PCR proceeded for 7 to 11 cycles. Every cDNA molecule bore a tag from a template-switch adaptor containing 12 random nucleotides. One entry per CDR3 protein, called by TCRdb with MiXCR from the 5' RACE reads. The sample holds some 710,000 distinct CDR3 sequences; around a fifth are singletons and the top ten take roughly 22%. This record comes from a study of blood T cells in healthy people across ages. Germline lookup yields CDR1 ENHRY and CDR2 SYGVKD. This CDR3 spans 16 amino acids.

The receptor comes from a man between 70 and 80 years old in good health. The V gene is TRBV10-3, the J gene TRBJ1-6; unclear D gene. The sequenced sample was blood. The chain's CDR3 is CAVSESRPSAGSPLHF. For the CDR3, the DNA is TGTGCCGTCAGTGAGTCGAGGCCAAGCGCTGGCTCACCCCTCCACTTT.